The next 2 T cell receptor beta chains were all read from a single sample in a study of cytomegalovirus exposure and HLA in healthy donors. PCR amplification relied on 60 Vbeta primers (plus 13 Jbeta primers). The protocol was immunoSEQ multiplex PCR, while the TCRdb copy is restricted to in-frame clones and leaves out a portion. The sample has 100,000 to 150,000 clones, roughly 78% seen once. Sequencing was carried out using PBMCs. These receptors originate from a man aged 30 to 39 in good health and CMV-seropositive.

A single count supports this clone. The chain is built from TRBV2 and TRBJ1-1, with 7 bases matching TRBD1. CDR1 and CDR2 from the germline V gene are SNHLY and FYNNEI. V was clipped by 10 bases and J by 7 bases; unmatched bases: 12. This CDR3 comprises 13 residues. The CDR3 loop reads CATGSGTAYEAFF. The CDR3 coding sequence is TGTGCCACGGGATCCGGGACAGCCTATGAAGCTTTCTTT.

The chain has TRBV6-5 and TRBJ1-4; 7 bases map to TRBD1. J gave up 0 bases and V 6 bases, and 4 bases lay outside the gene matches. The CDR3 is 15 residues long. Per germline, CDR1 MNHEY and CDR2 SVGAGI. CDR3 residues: CASRGGTATNEKLFF. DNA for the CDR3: TGTGCCAGCAGAGGGGGGACAGCAACTAATGAAAAACTGTTTTTT.